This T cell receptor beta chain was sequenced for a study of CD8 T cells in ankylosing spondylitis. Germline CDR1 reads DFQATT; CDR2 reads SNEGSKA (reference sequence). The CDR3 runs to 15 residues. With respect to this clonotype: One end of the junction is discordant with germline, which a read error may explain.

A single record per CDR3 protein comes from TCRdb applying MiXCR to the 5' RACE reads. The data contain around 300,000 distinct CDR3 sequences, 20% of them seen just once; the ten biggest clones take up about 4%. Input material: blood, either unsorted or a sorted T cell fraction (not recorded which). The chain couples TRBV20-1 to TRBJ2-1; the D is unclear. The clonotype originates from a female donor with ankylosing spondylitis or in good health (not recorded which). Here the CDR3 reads CSALPLAHSSNEQFF. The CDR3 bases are TGCAGTGCGCTCCCCCTCGCGCATTCCTCCAATGAGCAGTTCTTC.